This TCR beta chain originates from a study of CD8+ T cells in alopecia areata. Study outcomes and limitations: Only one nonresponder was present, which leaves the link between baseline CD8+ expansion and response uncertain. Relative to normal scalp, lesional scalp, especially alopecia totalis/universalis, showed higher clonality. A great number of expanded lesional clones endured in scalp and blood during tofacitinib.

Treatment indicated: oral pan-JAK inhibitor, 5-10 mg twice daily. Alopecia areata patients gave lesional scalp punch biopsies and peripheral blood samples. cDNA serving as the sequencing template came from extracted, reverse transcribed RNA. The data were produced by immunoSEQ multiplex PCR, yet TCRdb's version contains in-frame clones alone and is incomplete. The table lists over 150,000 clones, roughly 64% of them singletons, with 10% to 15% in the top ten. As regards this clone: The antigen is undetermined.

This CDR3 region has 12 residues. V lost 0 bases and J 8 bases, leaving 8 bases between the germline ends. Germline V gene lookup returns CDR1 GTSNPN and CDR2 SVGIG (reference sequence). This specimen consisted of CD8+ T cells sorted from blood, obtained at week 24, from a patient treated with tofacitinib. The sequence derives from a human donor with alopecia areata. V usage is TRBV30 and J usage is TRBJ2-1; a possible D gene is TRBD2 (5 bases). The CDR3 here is CAWSVAGDEQFF. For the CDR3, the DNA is TGTGCCTGGAGTGTGGCGGGCGATGAGCAGTTCTTC.